This TCR beta chain emerged from a study of cytomegalovirus exposure and HLA in healthy donors. The PCR had 60 Vbeta and 13 Jbeta primers. Profiled with immunoSEQ multiplex PCR; TCRdb holds only in-frame clones, not every one. This sample has approximately 79,000 clones, with almost 80% found just once. About this clone: The antigen is not known.

Broader study findings: A missense variant in DCLRE1C was later tied to TCR beta V- and J-gene trimming. From TCR beta sequences, most subjects' HLA-A and HLA-B alleles were reportedly predicted accurately.

The CDR3 spans 15 residues. The V gene lost 11 bases and the J gene lost 2 bases, with 19 bases spanning the gap. The germline V gene encodes CDR1 WNHNN and CDR2 SYGVQD (reference sequence). The chain carries TRBV10-1 and TRBJ2-1, with a tentative D call TRBD2 (6 bases). The sequenced sample consisted of PBMCs. This receptor was identified in a woman between 35 and 50 years old in good health and CMV-seropositive. CDR3 sequence reads: CAGGIGTHPYNEQFF. CDR3 in DNA: TGCGCCGGCGGAATCGGGACTCACCCCTACAATGAGCAGTTCTTC.